These 26 T cell receptor beta chains were sequenced from one sample in a study of blood T cell repertoires in COVID-19. The repertoire was sequenced with immunoSEQ multiplex PCR; TCRdb's copy has only in-frame clones and lacks some. This table has about 28,000 clones, about 85% appearing once. Sequenced: peripheral blood. Receptors originate from a human donor in a cohort sampled during active COVID-19.

The gene calls are TRBV19 and TRBJ1-4, with a tentative D call TRBD1 (6 bases). V was pared by 4 bases and J by 1 base, with 10 bases between. CDR1 is LNHDA, CDR2 SQIVND, per germline (reference sequence). The CDR3 covers 15 residues. CDR3 protein: CASSTDRLTNEKLFF. The DNA for the CDR3 is TGTGCCAGTAGTACCGACAGGTTAACTAATGAAAAACTGTTTTTT.

This chain links TRBV7-9 with TRBJ1-1, with TRBD1 identical over 7 bases. The CDR3 loop spans 14 amino acids. V lost 4 bases to trimming and J lost 3 bases; unmatched junction nucleotides: 5. From germline, CDR1 is SEHNR and CDR2 FQNEAQ (reference sequence). DNA of the CDR3: TGTGCCAGCAGCTCAGGGGGTGGGGACACTGAAGCTTTCTTT. Amino acids: CASSSGGGDTEAFF. The variable domain in full, completed from reference TRBV7-9 and TRBJ1-1, reads DTGVSQNPRHKITKRGQNVTFRCDPISEHNRLYWYRQTLGQGPEFLTYFQNEAQLEKSRLLSDRFSAERPKGSFSTLEIQRTEQGDSAMYLCASSSGGGDTEAFFGQGTRLTVV.

The gene calls are TRBV25-1 and TRBJ2-7; 9 bases align to TRBD1. The ends lost 9 bases at V and 0 bases at J; junction bases unmatched: 6. Germline V gives CDR1 MGHDK, CDR2 SYGVNS. The CDR3 consists of 14 residues. This chain's CDR3 is CARAGQGHSYEQYF. The DNA of the CDR3 is TGTGCCAGAGCCGGACAGGGGCACTCCTACGAGCAGTACTTC.

The rearrangement uses TRBV3-1 (or the pseudogene TRBV3-2) and TRBJ2-7, with 10 nucleotides matching TRBD2. The germline CDR1 and CDR2 sequences are LGHDT and YNNKEL (reference sequence). This CDR3 is 14 amino acids long. V dropped 5 bases and J dropped 5; count of bases not matched to a gene: 6. The CDR3 spells CASSSGTSVDEQYF. CDR3 nucleotides: TGTGCCAGCAGCTCCGGGACTAGCGTCGACGAGCAGTACTTC.

The chain combines TRBV11-2 with TRBJ1-4; 9 bases are shared with TRBD1. This CDR3 has 16 amino acids. Germline CDR1 SGHAT, CDR2 FQNNGV. V lost 1 base, J lost 2 bases, and 2 bases stayed unmatched. CDR3 bases: TGTGCCAGCAGCTTAGGGGGGACAGGGACTAATGAAAAACTGTTTTTT. It yields the protein CASSLGGTGTNEKLFF.

The chain has TRBV5-5 and TRBJ1-1; no clear D gene. Germline V gene lookup returns CDR1 SGHKS and CDR2 YYEKEE (reference sequence). CDR3 size: 13 residues. Trimming left V 2 bases short and J 0 bases short, with 5 bases between. CDR3 loop: CASSFGLNTEAFF. The CDR3 coding sequence is TGTGCCAGCAGCTTCGGTTTGAACACTGAAGCTTTCTTT.

The CDR3 spells CASSPLTGMGYTF. Here the CDR3 DNA reads TGTGCCAGCAGTCCATTGACGGGTATGGGCTACACCTTC. This chain connects TRBV6-5 to TRBJ1-2; D uncertain. The CDR3 has 13 amino acids. Germline loops: CDR1 MNHEY, CDR2 SVGAGI. The germline V and J ends were trimmed by 5 bases and 8 bases, with 15 bases remaining between them.

V gene TRBV5-1 combines with J gene TRBJ2-3; 11 bases align to TRBD2. This CDR3 contains 18 residues. Germline trimming cut 4 bases from V and 3 bases from J; bases unmatched to any gene: 13. Germline CDR1 is SGHRS and CDR2 is YFSETQ. Written as DNA, the CDR3 is TGCGCCAGCAGCGCGGCGGGGGCTAGCGGGGGGTTTACAGATACGCAGTATTTT. Protein: CASSAAGASGGFTDTQYF.

This chain connects TRBV6-5 to TRBJ2-7, with 10 bases lining up with TRBD2. J lost 6 bases, V lost 10 bases, and 12 bases had no gene match. CDR1 and CDR2 (germline): MNHEY, SVGAGI. The CDR3 contains 14 residues. This CDR3 is CATRTSGLSSEQYF. The CDR3 nucleotides read TGTGCCACCCGGACTAGCGGACTTTCGTCCGAGCAGTACTTC.

This chain joins TRBV11-2 and TRBJ2-1; the match to TRBD2 covers 7 bases. The ends lost 5 bases at V and 1 base at J; junction bases unmatched: 5. The CDR3 consists of 15 residues. In germline, CDR1 is SGHAT, CDR2 FQNNGV. The CDR3 DNA is TGTGCCAGCAGCCTGAGGGAGGGTTCCTACAATGAGCAGTTCTTC. Translating gives CASSLREGSYNEQFF.

J is TRBJ2-1 and V is TRBV19; 10 bases map to TRBD2. CDR3 length: 18 residues. Trimming at V came to 1 base and at J to 3 bases, leaving 9 bases not matched to a gene. The germline V gene has CDR1 LNHDA and CDR2 SQIVND (reference sequence). The CDR3 reads CASSIVPAGLAFYNEQFF. As DNA, the CDR3 is TGTGCCAGTAGTATAGTCCCGGCGGGACTAGCGTTCTACAATGAGCAGTTCTTC. The full variable domain, in which reference TRBV19 and TRBJ2-1 provide the parts outside the CDR3, is DGGITQSPKYLFRKEGQNVTLSCEQNLNHDAMYWYRQDPGQGLRLIYYSQIVNDFQKGDIAEGYSVSREKKESFPLTVTSAQKNPTAFYLCASSIVPAGLAFYNEQFFGPGTRLTVL.

The chain is built from TRBV2 and TRBJ1-6; D is possibly TRBD1 (6 bases). V was trimmed by 5 bases and J by 2 bases, leaving 13 bases between them. CDR1 is SNHLY, CDR2 FYNNEI, per germline. This CDR3 is 16 amino acids long. In nucleotides, the CDR3 is TGTGCCAGCAGTCTCAGGGGAGGGACCTATAATTCACCCCTCCACTTT. Translating it yields CASSLRGGTYNSPLHF.

Points on this clone: Other DNA sequences within the sample encode an identical CDR3. The chain has TRBV3-1 (or the pseudogene TRBV3-2) and TRBJ2-1; 13 bases map to TRBD2. Losses at the gene ends were 3 bases for V and 6 bases for J; bases not matched to a gene: 2. The germline CDR1 and CDR2 sequences are LGHDT and YNNKEL (reference sequence). The CDR3 consists of 15 residues. The CDR3 DNA is TGTGCCAGCAGCCAGGGACTAGCGGGGCTCAATGAGCAGTTCTTC. Translated: CASSQGLAGLNEQFF.

The rearrangement uses TRBV7-3 and TRBJ1-1; 10 bases line up with TRBD1. After removal of 4 bases from V and 1 base from J, the junction contained 3 bases not matched to a gene. Germline V lookup: CDR1 SGHTA, CDR2 FQGTGA. The CDR3 spans 15 residues. In DNA, the CDR3 is TGTGCCAGCAGCTATGACAGGGGGCCGAACACTGAAGCTTTCTTT. Encoded protein: CASSYDRGPNTEAFF.

Note on this clone: This specimen includes other DNA sequences encoding the same CDR3. The chain carries TRBV5-1 and TRBJ2-7; 10 bases are shared with TRBD2. With 0 bases clipped from V and 0 bases from J, the junction kept 3 bases outside the gene matches. Germline loops: CDR1 SGHRS, CDR2 YFSETQ. The length of the CDR3 is 16 residues. The CDR3 DNA reads TGCGCCAGCAGCTTGGCCCCTAGCGGGGGCTCCTACGAGCAGTACTTC. This encodes CASSLAPSGGSYEQYF.

The chain carries TRBV5-1 and TRBJ2-1, with TRBD1 matching 9 bases. The ends lost 2 bases at V and 6 bases at J; junction bases unmatched: 3. CDR3 size: 14 residues. The germline gives CDR1 SGHRS, CDR2 YFSETQ. In nucleotides, the CDR3 is TGCGCCAGCAGCTTTGGGACAGGGAGCAATGAGCAGTTCTTC. Translation gives CASSFGTGSNEQFF.

The chain recombines TRBV19 with TRBJ2-3; D may be TRBD1 (6 bases). CDR1 and CDR2 (germline): LNHDA, SQIVND (reference sequence). Trimming took 4 bases from V and 4 from J, leaving 12 bases between them. CDR3 length: 14 amino acids. In DNA form, the CDR3 reads TGTGCCAGTAGTACTTCAGGGGCCCCAGATACGCAGTATTTT. Its protein product is CASSTSGAPDTQYF.

The chain carries TRBV30 and TRBJ1-2, with 12 bases lining up with TRBD1. J was trimmed by 5 bases and V by 0 bases; bases with no gene match: 7. The germline V gene has CDR1 GTSNPN and CDR2 SVGIG (reference sequence). The CDR3 extends over 16 amino acids. CDR3 loop: CAWSVGGTGGGYGYTF. CDR3 nucleotides: TGTGCCTGGAGTGTCGGGGGGACAGGGGGCGGATATGGCTACACCTTC.

The gene calls are TRBV12-3 or TRBV12-4 and TRBJ2-1, with no clear D. There are 13 residues in the CDR3. V was shortened by 2 bases and J by 5 bases, with 7 bases between the two germline ends. CDR3: CASSLRRDNEQFF. In nucleotides, the CDR3 is TGTGCCAGCAGTTTACGTCGGGACAATGAGCAGTTCTTC.

The chain is built from TRBV11-3 and TRBJ1-3; TRBD1 might be the D (5 bases). The CDR3 covers 15 residues. V was shortened by 4 bases and J by 3 bases, with 13 bases between the two germline ends. Per germline, CDR1 SGHNT and CDR2 YENEEA. The DNA of the CDR3 is TGTGCCAGCAGCTCGTCCAGCGGGGGTGGAAACACCATATATTTT. Translation gives CASSSSSGGGNTIYF.

The chain is built from TRBV3-1 (or the pseudogene TRBV3-2) and TRBJ2-5; TRBD2 agrees at 7 bases. J gave up 4 bases and V 0 bases, and 2 bases lay outside the gene matches. CDR3 length equals 14 residues. Germline-derived CDR1 and CDR2 are LGHDT and YNNKEL (reference sequence). CDR3 loop: CASSQDTGGETQYF. Written as DNA, the CDR3 is TGTGCCAGCAGCCAAGATACGGGGGGAGAGACCCAGTACTTC.

This chain joins TRBV30 and TRBJ1-1, with 7 positions matching TRBD1. Germline values: CDR1 GTSNPN, CDR2 SVGIG (reference sequence). The CDR3 consists of 16 residues. The trim removed 2 bases at V and 3 bases at J, leaving 12 bases unmatched. The CDR3 protein is CAWSTPLQGLDTEAFF. For the CDR3, the DNA is TGTGCCTGGAGTACACCATTACAGGGGTTGGACACTGAAGCTTTCTTT.

The chain carries TRBV9 and TRBJ2-1; 8 nucleotides align to TRBD2. CDR1 is SGDLS and CDR2 is YYNGEE in the germline V gene. The J segment lost 5 bases and the V segment lost 3 bases, leaving 7 bases of the junction unmatched. This CDR3 is built from 15 residues. In nucleotides, the CDR3 is TGTGCCAGCAGCGCCGGGGGGGCGGCCAACAATGAGCAGTTCTTC. Amino acids: CASSAGGAANNEQFF.

This chain uses TRBV5-1 with TRBJ1-2; D perhaps matches TRBD1 (5 bases). CDR3 length: 14 amino acids. Germline V gives CDR1 SGHRS, CDR2 YFSETQ. The V end lost 0 bases, the J end lost 5 bases, and 11 bases lay between the germline ends. CDR3 amino acids: CASSLDSGVYGYTF. Here the CDR3 DNA reads TGCGCCAGCAGCTTGGATTCGGGGGTGTATGGCTACACCTTC.

The chain joins TRBV19 to TRBJ1-1; TRBD1 matches 8 bases. The CDR3 has 16 amino acids. V shed 4 bases, J shed 1 base, and the junction held 8 bases outside the gene matches. Germline assignment: CDR1 LNHDA and CDR2 SQIVND (reference sequence). The CDR3 nucleotides are TGTGCCAGTAGTACAGGGACAGGTTGGGGGAACACTGAAGCTTTCTTT. Translated, it gives CASSTGTGWGNTEAFF.

This chain uses TRBV5-1 with TRBJ2-3; TRBD2 agrees at 16 bases. Germline CDR1 is SGHRS and CDR2 is YFSETQ. J lost 5 bases, V lost 4 bases, and 13 bases had no gene match. This CDR3 comprises 19 residues. CDR3: CASSLSGTSGRVMRDTQYF. CDR3 sequence (DNA): TGCGCCAGCAGCCTCTCCGGGACTAGCGGGAGGGTCATGAGAGATACGCAGTATTTT.